These T cell receptor beta chains were read from a single sample in a study of T cells after yellow fever vaccination. TCRdb analysed the 5' RACE reads with MiXCR anew, one entry per CDR3 protein. Seen here are about 510,000 distinct CDR3 sequences, 20% to 25% observed once, and the top ten hold approximately 16%. The sample consisted of PBMCs, taken roughly 23 days after the first yellow fever vaccination. The receptors derive from a young man who received the YFV17D yellow fever vaccine. The conserved cysteine and the conserved F or W are not part of the CDR3 here. Fields, in order: J gene, V gene, CDR3 protein.

J: TRBJ2-3; V: TRBV11-2; CDR3: ASSLGGTVTDTQY
J: TRBJ2-4; V: TRBV5-6; CDR3: ASSLTPLAKNIQY
J: TRBJ2-3; V: TRBV5-6; CDR3: ASSLVRGIRDTQY
J: TRBJ2-2; V: TRBV13; CDR3: ASSPHFTGELF
J: TRBJ2-1; V: TRBV29-1; CDR3: SAHSMQANNEQF
J: TRBJ1-1; V: TRBV13; CDR3: ASSLRTPNTEAF
J: TRBJ2-7; V: TRBV20-1; CDR3: SANLRDAGYEQY
J: TRBJ2-2; V: TRBV5-1; CDR3: ASSSSSTGELF
J: TRBJ2-5; V: TRBV11-2; CDR3: ASSLGVRLTLQETQY
J: TRBJ2-2; V: TRBV29-1; CDR3: SVRTENAGELF
J: TRBJ1-1; V: TRBV9; CDR3: ASSGGQMNTEAF
J: TRBJ2-7; V: TRBV27; CDR3: ASSLATTYEQY
J: TRBJ2-1; V: TRBV20-1; CDR3: SAKNSGGPSNEQF
J: TRBJ2-3; V: TRBV27; CDR3: ASSFTSGGTDTQY
J: TRBJ2-2; V: TRBV4-1; CDR3: ASSPLLGQMTGELF
J: TRBJ2-7; V: TRBV29-1; CDR3: SVRGQGNEQY
J: TRBJ2-7; V: TRBV10-3; CDR3: AIRGGTGLYEQY
J: TRBJ2-1; V: TRBV5-1; CDR3: ASSHDRAYNEHF
J: TRBJ2-5; V: TRBV9; CDR3: ASSVEVGGETQY
J: TRBJ2-1; V: TRBV24-1; CDR3: ATSDSLTSAPYNEQF
J: TRBJ2-5; V: TRBV20-1; CDR3: SAEPASGGAEETQY
J: TRBJ2-2; V: TRBV5-1; CDR3: ASSLDSGELF